This T cell receptor (beta chain) was sequenced during a study of T cell responses to AZD1222 COVID-19 vaccine. Clones were read by immunoSEQ multiplex PCR, and TCRdb kept only the in-frame ones, dropping some. Seen here are 100,000 or so clones, around nine tenths observed once, and the top ten hold about 5.5%. The germline gives CDR1 SGHTA, CDR2 FQGTGA. This CDR3 region has 15 residues. V dropped 4 bases and J dropped 2 bases, with 13 bases sitting between them. The sequencing used peripheral blood, collected 28 days after the second AZD1222 dose. The clonotype was recovered from an adult who received the AZD1222 COVID-19 vaccine. This sequence joins TRBV7-3 and TRBJ2-3; D may be TRBD2 (6 bases). CDR3 loop: CASSWAGLPTDTQYF. The CDR3, as DNA: TGTGCCAGCAGCTGGGCGGGACTGCCCACAGATACGCAGTATTTT.